The 10 T cell receptor beta chains reported below all come from one sample, sequenced in a study of blood T cells in healthy people across ages. Using a J-beta primer mix together with a sample-barcoded 5' primer, a second PCR was run for roughly 6 to 12 cycles. Via MiXCR, TCRdb re-called the 5' RACE reads, giving one row per CDR3 protein. The sample shows about 1.5 million distinct CDR3 sequences, 42% of them seen only once. What was sequenced was blood. Receptors were obtained from a woman younger than 35 in good health.

Comments on this clonotype: The junction differs from germline at one of its ends, possibly a read error. The genes are TRBV6-5 and TRBJ2-7; tentatively, D is TRBD2 (5 bases). Germline lookup yields CDR1 MNHEY and CDR2 SVGAGI. The CDR3 is 14 amino acids. The DNA of the CDR3 is TGTGCCAGCAGTTACGACTACTACTCCTCCGAGCAGTACTTC. Translating gives CASSYDYYSSEQYF.

The chain employs TRBV4-2 and TRBJ2-7, with D tentatively TRBD2 (6 bases). CDR1 and CDR2 from the germline V gene are LGHNA and YNFKEQ. The CDR3 extends over 18 amino acids. Between the trimmed V and J ends, which lost 2 bases and 2 bases, there was a span of 22 bases. The CDR3 reads CASSQKRGDLASAYEQYF. The DNA for the CDR3 is TGTGCCAGCAGCCAAAAGAGGGGAGACCTAGCGAGCGCCTACGAGCAGTACTTC.

The chain carries TRBV11-2 and TRBJ2-3, with 9 bases that match TRBD2. CDR1 is SGHAT and CDR2 is FQNNGV in the germline V gene. V was clipped by 2 bases and J by 3 bases; unmatched bases: 3. This CDR3 region has 15 residues. The CDR3 nucleotides read TGTGCCAGCAGCTTAAGGGGACTAGCTACAGATACGCAGTATTTT. Residues: CASSLRGLATDTQYF.

The V call is TRBV27, the J call TRBJ2-7, with a tentative D call TRBD2 (6 bases). Trimming stripped 10 bases from V and 1 base from J, with 17 bases between. CDR1 is MNHEY and CDR2 is SMNVEV in the germline V gene (reference sequence). The length of the CDR3 is 14 residues. This CDR3 is CATKRREESYEQYF. CDR3 in DNA: TGTGCCACGAAACGGAGGGAAGAATCCTACGAGCAGTACTTC.

This clonotype was detected only a few times. The chain employs TRBV12-3 or TRBV12-4 and TRBJ1-2; a weak D match, TRBD1 (5 bases). Trimming removed 5 bases from V and 8 bases from J, with 18 bases in between. The CDR3 runs to 14 residues. CDR3 DNA sequence: TGTGCCAGCAGTCTGGGGCTTTCATCTGGGGGCTACACCTTC. Its protein is CASSLGLSSGGYTF.

The chain joins TRBV7-2 to TRBJ2-6, with D perhaps matching TRBD1 (6 bases). The germline gives CDR1 SGHTA, CDR2 FQGNSA. The CDR3 has 16 residues. Trimming stripped 5 bases from V and 0 bases from J, with 11 bases between. In DNA, the CDR3 is TGTGCCAGCAGCGTCACAGGGTACTCTGGGGCCAACGTCCTGACTTTC. Its translation: CASSVTGYSGANVLTF.

Notes on this clonotype: This may arise from a read error, as a much more abundant clone is one base away. The rearrangement joins TRBV6-6 to TRBJ2-2; D tentatively fits TRBD1 or TRBD2 (5 bases each). There are 13 residues in the CDR3. Germline V gene lookup returns CDR1 MNHNY and CDR2 SVGAGI (reference sequence). The CDR3 is CAGSLVGAGELFF. For the CDR3, the DNA is TGTGCCGGCAGCCTAGTGGGGGCCGGGGAGCTGTTTTTT.

This rearrangement joins TRBV3-1 to TRBJ2-1; either TRBD1 or TRBD2 may supply D (5 bases each). V was cut by 1 base and J by 3 bases, with 13 bases left in between. Germline V gene lookup returns CDR1 LGHDT and CDR2 YNNKEL (reference sequence). The CDR3 length is 16 residues. CDR3: CASSQGGAGIYNEQFF. The CDR3 DNA sequence: TGTGCCAGCAGCCAAGGAGGGGCGGGCATCTACAATGAGCAGTTCTTC.

This clonotype appeared many times. The V call is TRBV29-1, the J call TRBJ1-4, with 7 bases lining up with TRBD1. From germline, CDR1 is SQVTM and CDR2 ANQGSEA. The CDR3 runs to 13 residues. Losses at the gene ends were 6 bases for V and 7 bases for J; bases not matched to a gene: 8. The CDR3 DNA reads as TGCAGCGTCACAGGGGATTTTGGTGAAAAACTGTTTTTT. Translation: CSVTGDFGEKLFF.

The J gene is TRBJ2-3, the V gene TRBV7-9, with D uncertain. V was cut by 5 bases and J by 3 bases, with 12 bases left in between. The CDR3 has 14 amino acids. CDR1 and CDR2 (germline): SEHNR, FQNEAQ (reference sequence). CDR3 amino acids: CASSVVVSTDTQYF. The CDR3 DNA sequence: TGTGCCAGCAGCGTAGTGGTCTCAACAGATACGCAGTATTTT. Looking up the rest from reference TRBV7-9 and TRBJ2-3 gives the full variable domain: DTGVSQNPRHKITKRGQNVTFRCDPISEHNRLYWYRQTLGQGPEFLTYFQNEAQLEKSRLLSDRFSAERPKGSFSTLEIQRTEQGDSAMYLCASSVVVSTDTQYFGPGTRLTVL.